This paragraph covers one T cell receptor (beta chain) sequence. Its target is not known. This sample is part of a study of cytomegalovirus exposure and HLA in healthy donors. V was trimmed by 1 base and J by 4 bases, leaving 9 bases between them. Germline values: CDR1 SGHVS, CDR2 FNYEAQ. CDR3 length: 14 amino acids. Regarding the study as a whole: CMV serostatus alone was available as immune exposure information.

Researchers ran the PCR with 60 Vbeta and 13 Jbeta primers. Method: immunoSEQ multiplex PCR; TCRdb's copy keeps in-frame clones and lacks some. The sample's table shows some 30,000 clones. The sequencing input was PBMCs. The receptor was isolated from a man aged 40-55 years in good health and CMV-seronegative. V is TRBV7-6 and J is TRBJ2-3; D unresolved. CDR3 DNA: TGTGCCAGCAGCTTAGTGTCACAAGCAGATACGCAGTATTTT. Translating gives CASSLVSQADTQYF.